A single TCR beta chain is shown here with its context. The sample has other DNA sequences that encode this CDR3 too. These data come from a study of cytomegalovirus exposure and HLA in healthy donors. The PCR made use of 60 Vbeta and 13 Jbeta primers. Authors' data handling: Later work found 80 million to 85 million unique TCR beta chains, with about 10 million shared. Clones were sequenced by immunoSEQ multiplex PCR, and TCRdb holds only the in-frame ones, with some missing. That table gives V, J and clone size, and the DNA gave D and trimming. The sample lists some 150,000 clones, over 65% occurring once. Trimming stripped 3 bases from V and 7 bases from J, with 10 bases between. The length of the CDR3 is 14 residues. The V gene's germline CDR1 is SGHAT and CDR2 FQDESV (reference sequence).

The clonotype was recovered from a female donor in good health and CMV-seropositive. Sequencing was done on a sample of PBMCs. This rearrangement joins TRBV11-1 to TRBJ1-6; D is possibly TRBD1 (6 bases). The CDR3 reads CASSFRGGNSPLHF. In DNA form, the CDR3 reads TGTGCCAGCAGCTTCAGGGGTGGAAATTCACCCCTCCACTTT.